The following is a T cell receptor (beta chain) sequence with its context. Its antigen remains unidentified. These data come from a study of monozygotic twins with inflammatory bowel disease. Broader study findings: On the inverse Simpson index, IBD patients scored lower for TCRbeta diversity than healthy co-twins. The authors found no support for a single strong IBD-associated signal or clonotype.

TCRdb re-analyzed the 5' RACE reads; it lists each CDR3 protein once, without DNA. The sample includes over 90,000 distinct CDR3 sequences. The CDR3 runs to 15 residues. CDR1 and CDR2 from the germline V gene are SGHAT and FQNNGV. The sequence was obtained from a human donor with ulcerative colitis or Crohn's disease, or a healthy co-twin of an affected twin (not recorded which). Sequenced: blood. The chain links TRBV11-2 to TRBJ2-1; TCRdb lists TRBD1, though no DNA is available to test this call. This CDR3 is CASRTTGQGSDEQFF.